These 8 T cell receptor beta chains share one sample of origin, sequenced in a study of cytomegalovirus exposure and HLA in healthy donors. Researchers ran the PCR with 60 Vbeta and 13 Jbeta primers. Method: immunoSEQ multiplex PCR; TCRdb's copy keeps in-frame clones and lacks some. Among roughly 200,000 clones listed, 70% to 85% were seen once. The sample comprised PBMCs. These receptors came from a woman aged 55 to 70 in good health and CMV-seropositive.

V is TRBV5-4 and J is TRBJ2-1, with 11 bases lining up with TRBD2. The germline gives CDR1 SGHNT, CDR2 YYREEE (reference sequence). The ends lost 4 bases at V and 5 bases at J; junction bases unmatched: 5. The CDR3 is 15 amino acids. The CDR3 DNA sequence: TGTGCCAGCAGCATGGGACTAGCGGAGGACAATGAGCAGTTCTTC. Its protein is CASSMGLAEDNEQFF.

The chain uses TRBV30 and TRBJ1-5; 7 nucleotides align to TRBD1. From germline, CDR1 is GTSNPN and CDR2 SVGIG (reference sequence). The CDR3 covers 13 residues. The V segment lost 1 base and the J segment 4 bases; nucleotides outside the gene matches: 1. This CDR3 reads CAWSAGGNQPQHF. The CDR3 nucleotides are TGTGCCTGGAGTGCAGGGGGTAATCAGCCCCAGCATTTT.

This chain links TRBV5-1 with TRBJ1-1; D unresolved. V lost 4 bases and J 3 bases, leaving 10 bases between the germline ends. This CDR3 comprises 13 residues. The germline gives CDR1 SGHRS, CDR2 YFSETQ. Written as DNA, the CDR3 is TGCGCCAGCAGCACCGAGGGTCACACTGAAGCTTTCTTT. This translates into CASSTEGHTEAFF.

The chain carries TRBV9 and TRBJ2-4, with 10 nucleotides matching TRBD2. The CDR3 contains 15 residues. Trimming cost V 0 bases and J 6 bases; bases outside gene matches: 3. Germline loops: CDR1 SGDLS, CDR2 YYNGEE. CDR3 in DNA: TGTGCCAGCAGCGTAGGGGCTAGCGGGGGAAACATTCAGTACTTC. Its translation: CASSVGASGGNIQYF.

The chain uses TRBV19 and TRBJ1-4, with TRBD1 identical over 8 bases. J gave up 0 bases and V 7 bases, and 1 base lay outside the gene matches. The germline V gene has CDR1 LNHDA and CDR2 SQIVND (reference sequence). This CDR3 region has 14 residues. DNA of the CDR3: TGTGCCAGTAAGACAGGGGCAACTAATGAAAAACTGTTTTTT. It codes for CASKTGATNEKLFF.

The V call is TRBV27, the J call TRBJ2-2, with TRBD2 matching 10 bases. V was pared by 6 bases and J by 2 bases, with 6 bases of the junction left unmatched. Per the germline V gene, CDR1 is MNHEY and CDR2 is SMNVEV (reference sequence). CDR3 length equals 16 residues. The chain's CDR3 is CASRITSGANTGELFF. CDR3 in DNA: TGTGCCAGCAGAATAACTAGCGGGGCCAACACCGGGGAGCTGTTTTTT.

This clone was counted once. V gene TRBV19 combines with J gene TRBJ1-5, with D unresolved. With 7 bases removed from V and 2 bases from J, the gap between germline ends came to 18 bases. CDR1 is LNHDA, CDR2 SQIVND, per germline (reference sequence). There are 16 residues in the CDR3. The DNA of the CDR3 is TGTGCCAGTAAGGATGGAGGGAATTACGGCAATCAGCCCCAGCATTTT. Its translation: CASKDGGNYGNQPQHF.

The chain combines TRBV27 with TRBJ2-2; 8 nucleotides match TRBD1. CDR3 length equals 12 residues. V shed 5 bases and J 13 bases; nucleotides not matched to a gene: 6. Germline assignment: CDR1 MNHEY and CDR2 SMNVEV (reference sequence). CDR3 sequence: CASSPRQGRLFF. The CDR3 region has the DNA TGTGCCAGCAGTCCCCGACAGGGGCGGCTGTTTTTT.